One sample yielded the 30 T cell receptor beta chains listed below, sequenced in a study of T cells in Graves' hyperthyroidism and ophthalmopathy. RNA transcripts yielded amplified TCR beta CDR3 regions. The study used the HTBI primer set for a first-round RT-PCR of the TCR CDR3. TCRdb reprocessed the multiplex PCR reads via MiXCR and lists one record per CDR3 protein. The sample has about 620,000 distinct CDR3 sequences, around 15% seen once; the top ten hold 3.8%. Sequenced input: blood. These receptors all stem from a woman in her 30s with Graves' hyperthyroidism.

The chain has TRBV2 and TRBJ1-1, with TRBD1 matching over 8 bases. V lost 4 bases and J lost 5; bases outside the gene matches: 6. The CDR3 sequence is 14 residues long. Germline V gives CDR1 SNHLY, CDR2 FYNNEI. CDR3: CASSGSGGWTEAFF. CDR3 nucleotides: TGTGCCAGCAGTGGGTCAGGGGGCTGGACTGAAGCTTTCTTT. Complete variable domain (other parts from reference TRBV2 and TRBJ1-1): EPEVTQTPSHQVTQMGQEVILRCVPISNHLYFYWYRQILGQKVEFLVSFYNNEISEKSEIFDDQFSVERPDGSNFTLKIRSTKLEDSAMYFCASSGSGGWTEAFFGQGTRLTVV.

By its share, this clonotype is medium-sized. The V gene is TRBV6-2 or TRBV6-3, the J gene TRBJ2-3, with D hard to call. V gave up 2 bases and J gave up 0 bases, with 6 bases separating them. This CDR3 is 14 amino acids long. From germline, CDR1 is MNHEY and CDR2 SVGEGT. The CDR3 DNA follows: TGTGCCAGCAGTTACGGAGCTAGCACAGATACGCAGTATTTT. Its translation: CASSYGASTDTQYF.

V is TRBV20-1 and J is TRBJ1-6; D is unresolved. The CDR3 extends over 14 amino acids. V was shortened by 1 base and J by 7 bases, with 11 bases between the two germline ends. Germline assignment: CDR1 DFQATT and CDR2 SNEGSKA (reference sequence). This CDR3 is CSARVEGWNSPLHF. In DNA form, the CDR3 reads TGCAGTGCTAGAGTGGAGGGATGGAATTCACCCCTCCACTTT.

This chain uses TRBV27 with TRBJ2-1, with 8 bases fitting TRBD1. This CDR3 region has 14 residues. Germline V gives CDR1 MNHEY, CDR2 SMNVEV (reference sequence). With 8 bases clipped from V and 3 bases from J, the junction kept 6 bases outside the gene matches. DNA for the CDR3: TGTGCCAGCGGTTCCGGGACAGGCTACAATGAGCAGTTCTTC. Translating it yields CASGSGTGYNEQFF.

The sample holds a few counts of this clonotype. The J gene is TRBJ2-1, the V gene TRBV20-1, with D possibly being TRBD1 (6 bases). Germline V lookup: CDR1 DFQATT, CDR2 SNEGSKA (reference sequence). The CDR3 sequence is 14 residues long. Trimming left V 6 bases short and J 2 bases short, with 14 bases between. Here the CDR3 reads CSATDRTPYNEQFF. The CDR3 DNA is TGCAGTGCCACAGACAGGACCCCCTACAATGAGCAGTTCTTC.

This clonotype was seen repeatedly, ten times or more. DNA for the CDR3: TGTGCCAGCAAGCCTAGCGGGAGCTCCTACGAGCAGTACTTC. Its protein is CASKPSGSSYEQYF. The chain recombines TRBV2 with TRBJ2-7, with 10 bases that match TRBD2. Germline V gives CDR1 SNHLY, CDR2 FYNNEI. The CDR3 totals 14 residues. Trimming at V came to 7 bases and at J to 0 bases, leaving 3 bases not matched to a gene.

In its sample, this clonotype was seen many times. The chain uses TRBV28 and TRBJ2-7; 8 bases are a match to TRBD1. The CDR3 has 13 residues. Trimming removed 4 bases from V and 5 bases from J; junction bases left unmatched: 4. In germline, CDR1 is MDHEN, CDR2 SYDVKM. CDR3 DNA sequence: TGTGCCAGCAGTTGGACAGGGTACCACGAGCAGTACTTC. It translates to CASSWTGYHEQYF.

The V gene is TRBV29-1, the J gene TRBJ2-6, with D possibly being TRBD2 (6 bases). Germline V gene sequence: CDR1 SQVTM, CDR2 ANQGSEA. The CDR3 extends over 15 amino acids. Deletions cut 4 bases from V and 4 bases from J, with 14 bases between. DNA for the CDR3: TGCAGCGTTGTAGAGCTAGCGTCGGGGGCCAACGTCCTGACTTTC. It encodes CSVVELASGANVLTF.

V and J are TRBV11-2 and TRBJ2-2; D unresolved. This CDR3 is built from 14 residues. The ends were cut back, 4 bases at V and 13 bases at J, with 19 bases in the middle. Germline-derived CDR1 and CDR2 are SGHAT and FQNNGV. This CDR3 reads CASSSKIIRPWLFF. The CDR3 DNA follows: TGTGCCAGCAGCTCAAAGATTATTCGGCCTTGGCTGTTTTTT. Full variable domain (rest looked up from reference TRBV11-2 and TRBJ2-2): EAGVAQSPRYKIIEKRQSVAFWCNPISGHATLYWYQQILGQGPKLLIQFQNNGVVDDSQLPKDRFSAERLKGVDSTLKIQPAKLEDSAVYLCASSSKIIRPWLFFGEGSRLTVL.

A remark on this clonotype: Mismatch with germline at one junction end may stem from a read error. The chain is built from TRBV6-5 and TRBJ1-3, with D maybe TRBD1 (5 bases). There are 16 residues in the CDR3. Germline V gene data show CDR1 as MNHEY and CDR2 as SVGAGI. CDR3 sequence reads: CASSYSGLRSGNTTYF. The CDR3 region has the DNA TGTGCCAGCAGTTACTCGGGACTCCGCTCTGGAAACACCACATATTTT.

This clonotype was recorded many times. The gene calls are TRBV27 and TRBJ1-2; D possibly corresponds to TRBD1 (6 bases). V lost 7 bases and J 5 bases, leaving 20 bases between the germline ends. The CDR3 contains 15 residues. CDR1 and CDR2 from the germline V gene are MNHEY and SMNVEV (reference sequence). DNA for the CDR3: TGTGCCAGCAAAGCCCTTGCCGTACAGGGTTATGGCTACACCTTC. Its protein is CASKALAVQGYGYTF.

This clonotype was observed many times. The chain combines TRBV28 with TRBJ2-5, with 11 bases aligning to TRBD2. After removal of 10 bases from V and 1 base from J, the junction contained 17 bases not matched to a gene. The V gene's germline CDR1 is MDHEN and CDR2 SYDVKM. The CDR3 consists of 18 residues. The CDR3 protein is CATDSSFIAGGLQETQYF. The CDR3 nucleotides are TGTGCCACCGACTCCTCGTTTATAGCGGGAGGGCTCCAAGAGACCCAGTACTTC.

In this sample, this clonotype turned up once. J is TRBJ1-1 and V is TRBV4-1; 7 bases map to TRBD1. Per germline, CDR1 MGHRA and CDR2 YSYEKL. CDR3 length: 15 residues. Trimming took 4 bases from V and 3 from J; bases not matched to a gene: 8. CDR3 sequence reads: CASSRRGDPDTEAFF. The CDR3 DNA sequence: TGCGCCAGCAGCCGCAGGGGGGATCCGGACACTGAAGCTTTCTTT.

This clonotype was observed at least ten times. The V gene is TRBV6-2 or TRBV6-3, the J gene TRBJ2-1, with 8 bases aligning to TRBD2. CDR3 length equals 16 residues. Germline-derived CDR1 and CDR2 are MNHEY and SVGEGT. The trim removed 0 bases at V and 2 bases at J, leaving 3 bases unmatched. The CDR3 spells CASSYSGREAYNEQFF. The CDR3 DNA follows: TGTGCCAGCAGTTACTCGGGGCGGGAGGCCTACAATGAGCAGTTCTTC.

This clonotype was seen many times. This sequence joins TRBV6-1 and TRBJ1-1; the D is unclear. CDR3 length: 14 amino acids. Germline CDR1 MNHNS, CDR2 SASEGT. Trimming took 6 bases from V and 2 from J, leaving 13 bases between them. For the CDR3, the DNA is TGTGCCAGCAGGTCGGCAGACCTAAACACTGAAGCTTTCTTT. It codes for CASRSADLNTEAFF.

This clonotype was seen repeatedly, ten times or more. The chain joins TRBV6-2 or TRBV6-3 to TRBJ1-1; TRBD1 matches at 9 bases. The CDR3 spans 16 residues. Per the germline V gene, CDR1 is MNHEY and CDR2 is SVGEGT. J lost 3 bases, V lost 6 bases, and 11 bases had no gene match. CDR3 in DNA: TGTGCCAGCAGATTACAGGGGGCTGTTCGTGACACTGAAGCTTTCTTT. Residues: CASRLQGAVRDTEAFF.

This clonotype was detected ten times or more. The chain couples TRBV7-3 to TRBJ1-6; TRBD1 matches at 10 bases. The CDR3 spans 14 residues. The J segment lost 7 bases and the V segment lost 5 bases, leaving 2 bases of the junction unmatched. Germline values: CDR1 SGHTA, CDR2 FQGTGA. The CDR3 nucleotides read TGTGCCAGCAGCCAGGGACAGGGGAATTCACCCCTCCACTTT. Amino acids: CASSQGQGNSPLHF.

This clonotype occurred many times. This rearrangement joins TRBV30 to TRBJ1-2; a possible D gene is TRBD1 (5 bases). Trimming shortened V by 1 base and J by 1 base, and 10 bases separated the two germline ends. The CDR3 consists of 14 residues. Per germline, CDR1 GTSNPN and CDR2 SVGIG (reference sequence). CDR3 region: CAWSDTGNNYGYTF. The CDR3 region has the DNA TGTGCCTGGAGTGATACAGGAAATAACTATGGCTACACCTTC.

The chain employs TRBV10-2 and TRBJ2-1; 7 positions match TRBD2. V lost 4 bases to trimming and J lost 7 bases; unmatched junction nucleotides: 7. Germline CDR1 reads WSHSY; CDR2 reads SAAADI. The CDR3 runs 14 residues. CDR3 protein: CASSVTSRTNEQFF. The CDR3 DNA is TGCGCCAGCAGTGTGACTAGCCGGACTAATGAGCAGTTCTTC.

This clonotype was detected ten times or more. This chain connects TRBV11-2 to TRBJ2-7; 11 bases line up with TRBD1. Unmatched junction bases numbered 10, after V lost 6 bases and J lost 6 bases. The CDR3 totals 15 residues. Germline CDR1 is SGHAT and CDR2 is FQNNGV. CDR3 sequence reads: CASRWTGGGNREQYF. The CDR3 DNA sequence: TGTGCCAGCAGGTGGACAGGGGGCGGTAATCGCGAGCAGTACTTC. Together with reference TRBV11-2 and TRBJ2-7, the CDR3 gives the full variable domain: EAGVAQSPRYKIIEKRQSVAFWCNPISGHATLYWYQQILGQGPKLLIQFQNNGVVDDSQLPKDRFSAERLKGVDSTLKIQPAKLEDSAVYLCASRWTGGGNREQYFGPGTRLTVT.

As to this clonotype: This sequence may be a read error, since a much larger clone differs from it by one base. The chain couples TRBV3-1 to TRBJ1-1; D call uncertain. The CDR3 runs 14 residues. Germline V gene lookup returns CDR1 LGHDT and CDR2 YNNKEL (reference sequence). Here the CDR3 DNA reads TGTGCCAGCAGCCAAGCTCACCTGGGCACTGAAGCTTCCTTT. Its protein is CASSQAHLGTEASF.

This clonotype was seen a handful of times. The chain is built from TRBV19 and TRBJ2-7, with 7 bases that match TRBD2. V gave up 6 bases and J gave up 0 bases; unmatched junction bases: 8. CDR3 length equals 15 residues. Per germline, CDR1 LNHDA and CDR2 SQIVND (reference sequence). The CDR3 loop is CASRKRERGSYEQYF. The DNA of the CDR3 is TGTGCCAGTAGAAAAAGGGAGCGGGGCTCCTACGAGCAGTACTTC. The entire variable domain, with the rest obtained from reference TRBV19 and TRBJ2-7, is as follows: DGGITQSPKYLFRKEGQNVTLSCEQNLNHDAMYWYRQDPGQGLRLIYYSQIVNDFQKGDIAEGYSVSREKKESFPLTVTSAQKNPTAFYLCASRKRERGSYEQYFGPGTRLTVT.

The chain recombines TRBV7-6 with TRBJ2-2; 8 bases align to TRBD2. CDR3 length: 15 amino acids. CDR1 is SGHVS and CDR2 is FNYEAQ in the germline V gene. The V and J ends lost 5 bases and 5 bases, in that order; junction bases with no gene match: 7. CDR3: CASSRSGGLTGELFF. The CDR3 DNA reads TGTGCCAGCAGCAGAAGCGGGGGTTTGACCGGGGAGCTGTTTTTT.

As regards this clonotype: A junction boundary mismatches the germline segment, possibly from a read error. CDR3: CASSLGQYNGQFF. CDR3 bases: TGTGCCAGCAGTTTAGGACAGTACAATGGGCAGTTCTTC. V and J are TRBV27 and TRBJ2-1; possibly TRBD1 for D (6 bases). CDR1 MNHEY and CDR2 SMNVEV come from the germline V gene (reference sequence). The CDR3 is made up of 13 amino acids.

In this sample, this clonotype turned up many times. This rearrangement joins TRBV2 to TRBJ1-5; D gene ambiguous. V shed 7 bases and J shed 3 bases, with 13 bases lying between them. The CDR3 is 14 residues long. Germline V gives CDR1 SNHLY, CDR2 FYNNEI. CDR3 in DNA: TGTGCCAGCACCTTCGCTTGGTCCAATCAGCCCCAGCATTTT. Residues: CASTFAWSNQPQHF.

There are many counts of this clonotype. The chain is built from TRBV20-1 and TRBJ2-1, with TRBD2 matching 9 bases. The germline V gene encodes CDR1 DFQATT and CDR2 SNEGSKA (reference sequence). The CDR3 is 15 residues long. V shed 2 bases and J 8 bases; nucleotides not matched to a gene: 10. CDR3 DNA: TGCAGTGCTAGAAATCCGGGACTAGCAAGGTATGAGCAGTTCTTC. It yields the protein CSARNPGLARYEQFF.

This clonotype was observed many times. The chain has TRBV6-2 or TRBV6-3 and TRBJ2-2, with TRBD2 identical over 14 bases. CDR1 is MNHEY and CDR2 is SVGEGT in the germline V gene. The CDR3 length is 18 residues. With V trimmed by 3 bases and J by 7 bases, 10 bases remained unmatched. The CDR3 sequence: CASSYLTSGRAYSGELFF. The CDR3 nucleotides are TGTGCCAGCAGTTATCTGACTAGCGGGAGGGCCTACAGCGGGGAGCTGTTTTTT.

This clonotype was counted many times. CDR3 coding DNA: TGTGCCATCGGGACAGGGGACGCACAAGAGACCCAGTACTTC. Its translation: CAIGTGDAQETQYF. The chain uses TRBV10-3 and TRBJ2-5, with 10 bases identical to TRBD1. J lost 2 bases, V lost 8 bases, and 5 bases had no gene match. Germline CDR1 and CDR2: ENHRY and SYGVKD. The CDR3 totals 14 residues.

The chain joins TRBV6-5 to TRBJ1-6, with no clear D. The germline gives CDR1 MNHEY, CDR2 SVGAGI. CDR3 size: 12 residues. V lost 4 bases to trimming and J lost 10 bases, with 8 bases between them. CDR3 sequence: CASSSLESPLHF. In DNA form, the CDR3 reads TGTGCCAGCAGTTCACTCGAGTCACCCCTCCACTTT.

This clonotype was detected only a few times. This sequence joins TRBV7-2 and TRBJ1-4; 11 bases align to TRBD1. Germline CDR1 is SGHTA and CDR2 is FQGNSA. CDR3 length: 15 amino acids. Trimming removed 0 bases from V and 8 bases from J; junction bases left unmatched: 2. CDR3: CASSLAGTGGEKLFF. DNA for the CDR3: TGTGCCAGCAGCTTAGCGGGGACAGGGGGGGAAAAACTGTTTTTT.